The entry that follows covers one T cell receptor beta chain sequence. The sample belongs to a study of blood T cell repertoires in COVID-19. Germline CDR1 is GTSNPN and CDR2 is SVGIG (reference sequence). CDR3 length: 13 residues. V shed 4 bases, J shed 5 bases, and the junction held 6 bases outside the gene matches. In the original processing: Estimated nucleated cell counts came from reference gene primer amplification. Generated by immunoSEQ multiplex PCR, the TCRdb table keeps only in-frame clones and is missing some. D and trimming come from the DNA, and the V and J calls and clone size come from that table. The sample holds some 70,000 clones, about nine tenths seen once.

The clonotype originates from a woman older than 75 with active COVID-19. The sequenced material came from peripheral blood. The V call is TRBV30, the J call TRBJ2-5; 8 nucleotides agree with TRBD2. The CDR3 sequence is CAWTTSGTETQYF. The CDR3 DNA reads as TGTGCCTGGACCACTAGCGGCACGGAGACCCAGTACTTC. Based on the CDR3 plus reference TRBV30 and TRBJ2-5, the full variable domain is SQTIHQWPATLVQPVGSPLSLECTVEGTSNPNLYWYRQAAGRGLQLLFYSVGIGQISSEVPQNLSASRPQDRQFILSSKKLLLSDSGFYLCAWTTSGTETQYFGPGTRLLVL.